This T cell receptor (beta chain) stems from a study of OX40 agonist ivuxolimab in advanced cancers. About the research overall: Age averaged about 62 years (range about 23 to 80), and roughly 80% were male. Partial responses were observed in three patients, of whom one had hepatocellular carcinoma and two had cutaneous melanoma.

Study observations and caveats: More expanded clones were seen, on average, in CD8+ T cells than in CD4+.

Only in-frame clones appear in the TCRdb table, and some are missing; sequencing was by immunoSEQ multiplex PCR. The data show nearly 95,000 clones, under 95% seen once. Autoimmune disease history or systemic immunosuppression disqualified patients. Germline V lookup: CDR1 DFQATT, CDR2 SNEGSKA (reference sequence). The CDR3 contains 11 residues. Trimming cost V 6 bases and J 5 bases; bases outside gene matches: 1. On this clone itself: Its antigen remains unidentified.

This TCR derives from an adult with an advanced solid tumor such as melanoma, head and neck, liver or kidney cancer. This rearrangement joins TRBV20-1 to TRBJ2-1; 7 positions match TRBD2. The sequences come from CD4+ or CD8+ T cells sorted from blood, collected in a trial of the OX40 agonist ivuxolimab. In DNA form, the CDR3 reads TGCAGTGCGCTAGCGGACAATGAGCAGTTCTTC. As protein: CSALADNEQFF.